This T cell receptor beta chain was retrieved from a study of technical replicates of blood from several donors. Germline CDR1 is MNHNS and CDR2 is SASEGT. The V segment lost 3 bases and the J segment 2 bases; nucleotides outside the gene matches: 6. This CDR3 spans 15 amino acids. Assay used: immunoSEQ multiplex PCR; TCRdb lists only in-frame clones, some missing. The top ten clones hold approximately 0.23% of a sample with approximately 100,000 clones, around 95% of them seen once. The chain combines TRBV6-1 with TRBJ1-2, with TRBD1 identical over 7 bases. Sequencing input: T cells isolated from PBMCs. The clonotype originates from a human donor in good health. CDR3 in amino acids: CASSESTGPNYGYTF. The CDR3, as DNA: TGTGCCAGCAGTGAGTCGACAGGGCCAAACTATGGCTACACCTTC.